This T cell receptor beta chain was identified in a study of T-cell memory formation after mild COVID-19. TCR alpha and TCR beta cDNA libraries carrying sample barcodes and UMIs came from 5'RACE with constant-segment primers. TCRdb redid the calling of the 5' RACE reads with MiXCR, one entry per CDR3 protein. The table includes around 180,000 distinct CDR3 sequences, less than 20% detected once. Overall study findings and caveats: Memory from before infection featured some responding clones, which suggests cross-reactive memory joined. CM and EM subsets held most contracting CD4+ clones; EMRA held CD8+ ones. Day 15 to 85 contracting clones showed balanced CD4/CD8; later expanders leaned CD4+.

The V gene lost 6 bases and the J gene lost 9 bases, with 24 bases spanning the gap. The CDR3 covers 15 residues. The germline CDR1 and CDR2 sequences are MNHEY and SMNVEV (reference sequence). As concerns this clonotype: What it binds is not known.

V gene TRBV27 combines with J gene TRBJ2-7, with D perhaps TRBD1 (6 bases). Material for sequencing was PBMCs or a T cell subset sorted from them (not recorded which). The source of this sequence is a man between 18 and 29 years old who had mild COVID-19 (a few samples of this study predate the infection). Cell type and time point are not known. The CDR3 nucleotides are TGTGCCAGCAGCCCGACGACAGGAGTCCTACGAGGGCAGTACTTC. This encodes CASSPTTGVLRGQYF.